This T cell receptor beta chain was sequenced for a study of blood T cell repertoires in COVID-19. Study as a whole: Whether acute or convalescent, the COVID-19 samples came from the United States, Italy and Spain. Nucleic acid was either cDNA or gDNA, and it came from T cells, B-cell-depleted T cells, or PBMCs.

Clones were sequenced by immunoSEQ multiplex PCR, and TCRdb holds only the in-frame ones, with some missing. The table includes about 29,000 clones, more than 70% detected once. The material sequenced was peripheral blood. This sequence was found in a human donor in a cohort sampled during active COVID-19.

CDR3 in DNA: TGTGCCAGTAGTCCGACTCAGGGGGCTGACGGCACAGATACGCAGTATTTT. This codes for CASSPTQGADGTDTQYF. The chain recombines TRBV19 with TRBJ2-3; 8 nucleotides align to TRBD1. V shed 5 bases and J 1 base; nucleotides not matched to a gene: 11. Looked up from germline, CDR1 is LNHDA and CDR2 is SQIVND (reference sequence). The CDR3 covers 17 residues.